What follows describes a single T cell receptor beta chain. Its target is unknown. Some clones are missing from TCRdb's copy, which holds only in-frame ones; the method was immunoSEQ multiplex PCR. Here the sample spans around 100,000 clones, 91% being singletons. These data originate in a study of graft-versus-host responses after intestinal transplantation. CDR3 length: 18 residues. The germline CDR1 and CDR2 sequences are LGHNA and YSLEER. Trimming removed 0 bases from V and 0 bases from J, with 15 bases in between. V usage is TRBV4-3 and J usage is TRBJ2-4; TRBD2 is a possible D gene (5 bases). Sequencing used unstimulated CD4+ T cells sorted from spleen or lymph node cells, obtained before transplant. This sequence originates from a human donor who was the organ donor for an intestinal transplant. The CDR3 spells CASSQDPTGSIAKNIQYF. Here the CDR3 DNA reads TGCGCCAGCAGCCAAGACCCCACGGGGTCAATAGCCAAAAACATTCAGTACTTC.